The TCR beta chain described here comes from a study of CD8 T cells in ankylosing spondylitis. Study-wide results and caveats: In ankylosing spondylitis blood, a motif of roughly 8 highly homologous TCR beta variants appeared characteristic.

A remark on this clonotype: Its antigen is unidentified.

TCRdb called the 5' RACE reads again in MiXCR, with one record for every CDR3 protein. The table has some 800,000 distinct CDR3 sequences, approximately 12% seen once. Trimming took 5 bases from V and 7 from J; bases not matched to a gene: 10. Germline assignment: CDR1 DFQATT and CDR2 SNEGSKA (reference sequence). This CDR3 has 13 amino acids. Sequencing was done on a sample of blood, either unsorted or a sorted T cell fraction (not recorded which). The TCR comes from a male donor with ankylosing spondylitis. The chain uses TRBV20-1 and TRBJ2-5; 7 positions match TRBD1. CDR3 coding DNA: TGCAGTGCTCCCCCAGGGGGACGGTTGACCCAGTACTTC. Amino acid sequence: CSAPPGGRLTQYF.